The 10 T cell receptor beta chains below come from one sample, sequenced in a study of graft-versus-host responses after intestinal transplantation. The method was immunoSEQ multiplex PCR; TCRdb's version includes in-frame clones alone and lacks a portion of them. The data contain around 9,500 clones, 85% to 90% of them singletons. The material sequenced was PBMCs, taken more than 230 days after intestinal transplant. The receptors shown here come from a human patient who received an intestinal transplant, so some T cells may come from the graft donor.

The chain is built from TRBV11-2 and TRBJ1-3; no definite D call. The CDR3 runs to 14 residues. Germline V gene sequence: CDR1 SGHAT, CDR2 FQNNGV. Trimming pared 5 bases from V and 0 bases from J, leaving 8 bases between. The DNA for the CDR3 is TGTGCCAGCAGCCGTTCCCGCTCTGGAAACACCATATATTTT. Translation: CASSRSRSGNTIYF.

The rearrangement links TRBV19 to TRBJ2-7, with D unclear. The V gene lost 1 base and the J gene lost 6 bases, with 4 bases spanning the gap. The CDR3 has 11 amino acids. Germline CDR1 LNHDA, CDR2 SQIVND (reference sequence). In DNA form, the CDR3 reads TGTGCCAGTAGTATAGGGGGCGAGCAGTACTTC. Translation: CASSIGGEQYF.

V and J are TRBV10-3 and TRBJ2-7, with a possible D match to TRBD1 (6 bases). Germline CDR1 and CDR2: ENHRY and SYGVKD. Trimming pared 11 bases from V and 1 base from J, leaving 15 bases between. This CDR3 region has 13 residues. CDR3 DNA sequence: TGTGCCCCACGTCTTACAGGGTCCTACGAGCAGTACTTC. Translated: CAPRLTGSYEQYF.

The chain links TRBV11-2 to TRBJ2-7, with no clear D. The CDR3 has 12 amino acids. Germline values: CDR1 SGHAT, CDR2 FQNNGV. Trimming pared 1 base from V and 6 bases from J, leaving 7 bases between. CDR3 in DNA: TGTGCCAGCAGCTTAGGAAGGGTCGAGCAGTACTTC. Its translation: CASSLGRVEQYF.

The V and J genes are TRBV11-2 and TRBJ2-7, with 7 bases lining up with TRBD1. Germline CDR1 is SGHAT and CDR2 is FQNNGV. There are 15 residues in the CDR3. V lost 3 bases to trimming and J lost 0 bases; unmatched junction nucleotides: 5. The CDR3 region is CASSFGAGGSYEQYF. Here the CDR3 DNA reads TGTGCCAGCAGCTTCGGCGCAGGGGGCTCCTACGAGCAGTACTTC.

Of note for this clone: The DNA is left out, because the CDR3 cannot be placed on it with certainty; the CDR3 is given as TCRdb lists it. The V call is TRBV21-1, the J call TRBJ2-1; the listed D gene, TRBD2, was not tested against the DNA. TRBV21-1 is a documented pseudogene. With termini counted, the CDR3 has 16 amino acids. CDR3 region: CASIFARGIKINEQFF.

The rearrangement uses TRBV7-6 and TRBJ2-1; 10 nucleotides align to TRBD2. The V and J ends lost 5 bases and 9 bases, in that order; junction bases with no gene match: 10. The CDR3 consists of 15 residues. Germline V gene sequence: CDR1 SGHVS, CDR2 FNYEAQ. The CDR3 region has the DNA TGTGCCAGCAGCACCGCCGGGACTAGCGTGGGTGAGCAGTTCTTC. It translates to CASSTAGTSVGEQFF.

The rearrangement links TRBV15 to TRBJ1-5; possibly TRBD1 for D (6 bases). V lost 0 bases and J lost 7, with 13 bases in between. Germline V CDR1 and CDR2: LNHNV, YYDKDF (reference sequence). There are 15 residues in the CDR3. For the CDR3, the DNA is TGTGCCACCAGCAGAGATCAGGGGCCCGGGCAGCCCCAGCATTTT. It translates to CATSRDQGPGQPQHF. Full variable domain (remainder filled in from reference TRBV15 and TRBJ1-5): DAMVIQNPRYQVTQFGKPVTLSCSQTLNHNVMYWYQQKSSQAPKLLFHYYDKDFNNEADTPDNFQSRRPNTSFCFLDIRSPGLGDTAMYLCATSRDQGPGQPQHFGDGTRLSIL.

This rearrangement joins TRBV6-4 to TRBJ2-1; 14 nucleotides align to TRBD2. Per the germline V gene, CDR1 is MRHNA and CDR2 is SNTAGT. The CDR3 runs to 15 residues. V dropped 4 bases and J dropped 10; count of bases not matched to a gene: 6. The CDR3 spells CASSVGTSGSNEQFF. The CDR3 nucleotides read TGTGCCAGCAGTGTTGGGACTAGCGGGAGTAACGAGCAGTTCTTC.

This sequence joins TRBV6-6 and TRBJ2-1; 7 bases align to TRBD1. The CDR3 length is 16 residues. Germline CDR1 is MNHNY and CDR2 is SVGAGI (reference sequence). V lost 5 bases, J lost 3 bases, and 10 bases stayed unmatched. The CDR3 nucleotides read TGTGCCAGCAGTACCACCGAGGACAGGAGCTACAATGAGCAGTTCTTC. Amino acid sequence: CASSTTEDRSYNEQFF.